Below, 18 T cell receptor beta chains from the same sample are listed, as sequenced in a study of OX40 agonist ivuxolimab in advanced cancers. Sequenced by immunoSEQ multiplex PCR; TCRdb stores in-frame clones only, minus some. This sample has around 110,000 clones; around 93% occur once, and the top ten carry around 0.15%. Sequenced material: CD4+ or CD8+ T cells sorted from blood, taken in a trial of the OX40 agonist ivuxolimab. These receptors all stem from an adult with an advanced solid tumor such as melanoma, head and neck, liver or kidney cancer.

This chain connects TRBV5-1 to TRBJ2-2, with D hard to call. Germline V gene sequence: CDR1 SGHRS, CDR2 YFSETQ. V lost 7 bases and J lost 1, with 5 bases in between. The CDR3 loop spans 12 amino acids. For the CDR3, the DNA is TGCGCCAGCTCAAGGAACACCGGGGAGCTGTTTTTT. Encoded protein: CASSRNTGELFF.

The chain employs TRBV7-3 and TRBJ2-3; D is ambiguous. The CDR3 totals 15 residues. CDR1 and CDR2 (germline): SGHTA, FQGTGA. Trimming took off 2 bases at V and 0 bases at J, with 9 bases between the two ends. The CDR3 region has the DNA TGTGCCAGCAGCTTAGTAGTCACTAGCACAGATACGCAGTATTTT. Translated: CASSLVVTSTDTQYF.

The genes are TRBV7-9 and TRBJ1-2; D gene unclear. The germline gives CDR1 SEHNR, CDR2 FQNEAQ (reference sequence). The CDR3 is 15 amino acids. V was shortened by 1 base and J by 2 bases, with 11 bases between the two germline ends. CDR3 bases: TGTGCCAGCAGCTTAGGGTCGGCCAGGAACTATGGCTACACCTTC. It yields the protein CASSLGSARNYGYTF.

The genes are TRBV27 and TRBJ2-3; D is tentatively TRBD1 or TRBD2 (6 bases each). The CDR3 loop spans 15 amino acids. Germline-derived CDR1 and CDR2 are MNHEY and SMNVEV (reference sequence). The V end was cut by 2 bases, the J end by 3 bases, with 12 bases between. CDR3 nucleotide sequence: TGTGCCAGCAGTTTAGGGGGGACAAAAACAGATACGCAGTATTTT. This encodes CASSLGGTKTDTQYF.

The chain has TRBV5-7 and TRBJ2-7; the D gene is possibly TRBD2 (7 bases). TRBV5-7 is an ORF, and what it does is uncertain. The CDR3 sequence is 15 residues long. The V end was cut by 3 bases, the J end by 3 bases, with 16 bases between. Here the CDR3 DNA reads TGTGCCAGCAGCTGGGGGGGCAGGGCGAGCTACGAGCAGTACTTC. This sequence encodes CASSWGGRASYEQYF.

This chain joins TRBV19 and TRBJ1-5; D uncertain. Germline assignment: CDR1 LNHDA and CDR2 SQIVND (reference sequence). Trimming cost V 1 base and J 7 bases, with 8 bases left between them. This CDR3 contains 13 residues. The CDR3: CASSIGVSQPQHF. The CDR3, as DNA: TGTGCCAGTAGTATAGGAGTTTCCCAGCCCCAGCATTTT.

The chain links TRBV30 to TRBJ1-3, with D perhaps matching TRBD1 (6 bases). Per the germline V gene, CDR1 is GTSNPN and CDR2 is SVGIG (reference sequence). Trimming stripped 4 bases from V and 2 bases from J, with 9 bases between. This CDR3 contains 13 residues. The CDR3 here is CAWIPGAGNTIYF. CDR3 sequence (DNA): TGTGCCTGGATACCAGGGGCTGGAAACACCATATATTTT.

CDR3 in DNA: TGTGCCAGCAGCTTCACTGCGGGCACTGAAGCTTTCTTT. Protein: CASSFTAGTEAFF. The V call is TRBV7-3, the J call TRBJ1-1; unclear D gene. The germline CDR1 and CDR2 sequences are SGHTA and FQGTGA. This CDR3 is 13 amino acids long. V lost 3 bases to trimming and J lost 4 bases, with 9 bases between them.

The genes are TRBV27 and TRBJ2-3; 8 bases are a match to TRBD2. The V segment lost 2 bases and the J segment 6 bases; nucleotides outside the gene matches: 4. Germline assignment: CDR1 MNHEY and CDR2 SMNVEV (reference sequence). CDR3 length: 14 amino acids. CDR3 coding DNA: TGTGCCAGCAGTTTAAGGCCTAGCGGGGATACGCAGTATTTT. Protein product: CASSLRPSGDTQYF.

J is TRBJ2-7 and V is TRBV5-1; 11 bases agree with TRBD1. CDR1 and CDR2 from the germline V gene are SGHRS and YFSETQ. V lost 4 bases, J lost 4 bases, and 7 bases stayed unmatched. The CDR3 totals 15 residues. CDR3 coding DNA: TGCGCCAGCAGCAAGCCGGGACAGGGGGTATACGAGCAGTACTTC. Translation: CASSKPGQGVYEQYF.

The V and J genes are TRBV6-6 and TRBJ1-2; D call uncertain. The CDR3 runs 14 residues. Trimming cost V 2 bases and J 0 bases, with 7 bases left between them. Germline V gene lookup returns CDR1 MNHNY and CDR2 SVGAGI (reference sequence). CDR3 in amino acids: CASSYSESNYGYTF. CDR3 DNA: TGTGCCAGCAGTTACAGTGAGTCTAACTATGGCTACACCTTC.

The rearrangement links TRBV9 to TRBJ2-7; D gene ambiguous. V was shortened by 0 bases and J by 1 base, with 20 bases between the two germline ends. CDR3 length: 18 residues. Germline V CDR1 and CDR2: SGDLS, YYNGEE. The CDR3 here is CASSVGYGSEWVSYEQYF. The CDR3 DNA reads TGTGCCAGCAGCGTAGGGTATGGTAGTGAATGGGTGTCCTACGAGCAGTACTTC. Using reference TRBV9 and TRBJ2-7 for the parts outside the CDR3, the full variable domain is DSGVTQTPKHLITATGQRVTLRCSPRSGDLSVYWYQQSLDQGLQFLIQYYNGEERAKGNILERFSAQQFPDLHSELNLSSLELGDSALYFCASSVGYGSEWVSYEQYFGPGTRLTVT.

The chain employs TRBV11-2 and TRBJ1-1; 9 bases match TRBD1. The germline gives CDR1 SGHAT, CDR2 FQNNGV. The trim removed 5 bases at V and 8 bases at J, leaving 9 bases unmatched. The CDR3 contains 14 residues. The chain's CDR3 is CASSPDRGQKEAFF. For the CDR3, the DNA is TGTGCCAGCAGCCCGGACAGGGGACAGAAAGAAGCTTTCTTT.

The genes are TRBV6-5 and TRBJ1-1; TRBD1 agrees at 8 bases. Germline V CDR1 and CDR2: MNHEY, SVGAGI. This CDR3 contains 13 residues. The ends lost 5 bases at V and 4 bases at J; junction bases unmatched: 3. The CDR3 region is CASSRQGATEAFF. The CDR3, as DNA: TGTGCCAGCAGTAGGCAGGGGGCCACTGAAGCTTTCTTT.

The chain couples TRBV6-5 to TRBJ1-5; D ambiguous. With 8 bases removed from V and 2 bases from J, the gap between germline ends came to 10 bases. The CDR3 spans 13 residues. Per the germline V gene, CDR1 is MNHEY and CDR2 is SVGAGI. CDR3 nucleotide sequence: TGTGCCAGCGCCGATAGCGGCAATCAGCCCCAGCATTTT. Translating gives CASADSGNQPQHF.

The CDR3 sequence is CTSSQDRVRAGGTDTQYF. CDR3 bases: TGCACCAGCAGCCAAGATCGGGTCCGAGCGGGGGGGACAGATACGCAGTATTTT. V is TRBV1 and J is TRBJ2-3; the DNA was not used to check the table's D call, TRBD2. TRBV1 is classified as a pseudogene. CDR3 length equals 18 residues.

Written as DNA, the CDR3 is TGCGCCAGCAGTCCTTTGAACCCATGGGATCAGCCCCAGCATTTT. As protein: CASSPLNPWDQPQHF. V and J are TRBV10-2 and TRBJ1-5; D is unclear. CDR3 length: 15 residues. Trimming took 5 bases from V and 5 from J, leaving 16 bases between them. The V gene's germline CDR1 is WSHSY and CDR2 SAAADI.

The sample holds one count of this clone. The rearrangement joins TRBV5-1 to TRBJ2-7; D uncertain. There are 12 residues in the CDR3. V lost 0 bases and J lost 3, with 4 bases in between. In germline, CDR1 is SGHRS, CDR2 YFSETQ. The CDR3 DNA reads as TGCGCCAGCAGCTTGGGGTACTACGAGCAGTACTTC. Protein: CASSLGYYEQYF.